The 30 T cell receptor beta chains below all came from one sample that was sequenced in a study of blood T cell repertoires in COVID-19. Some clones are missing from TCRdb's copy, which holds only in-frame ones; the method was immunoSEQ multiplex PCR. The data show 250,000 or so clones, approximately 89% seen once. What was sequenced was PBMCs or T cells enriched from blood (not recorded which). These receptors all come from a man aged 35-49 years who had been exposed to COVID-19.

This clone was observed once. The chain employs TRBV4-2 and TRBJ2-3; TRBD1 agrees at 7 bases. V dropped 3 bases and J dropped 5; count of bases not matched to a gene: 8. Per germline, CDR1 LGHNA and CDR2 YNFKEQ. This CDR3 spans 15 amino acids. CDR3 in amino acids: CASSQKRGQGDTQYF. The CDR3 DNA reads as TGTGCCAGCAGCCAGAAAAGGGGGCAAGGAGATACGCAGTATTTT.

This sequence joins TRBV7-9 and TRBJ1-5; possibly TRBD1 for D (5 bases). This CDR3 spans 14 amino acids. Germline loops: CDR1 SEHNR, CDR2 FQNEAQ (reference sequence). V lost 1 base to trimming and J lost 5 bases, with 9 bases between them. The CDR3 sequence is CASSLVGDYQPQHF. As DNA, the CDR3 is TGTGCCAGCAGCTTAGTAGGGGATTATCAGCCCCAGCATTTT.

Only a few counts were recorded for this clone. The J gene is TRBJ1-1, the V gene TRBV3-1 (or the pseudogene TRBV3-2); TRBD1 might be the D (6 bases). V was shortened by 5 bases and J by 5 bases, with 9 bases between the two germline ends. Per the germline V gene, CDR1 is LGHDT and CDR2 is YNNKEL (reference sequence). This CDR3 is 12 amino acids long. CDR3 DNA sequence: TGTGCCAGCAGCTCAACAGGGACTGAAGCTTTCTTT. It specifies CASSSTGTEAFF.

This chain uses TRBV15 with TRBJ1-1, with TRBD1 matching 8 bases. Germline CDR1 reads LNHNV; CDR2 reads YYDKDF (reference sequence). The CDR3 sequence is 15 residues long. V lost 0 bases, J lost 5 bases, and 5 bases stayed unmatched. This CDR3 reads CATSRDPRDRTEAFF. Here the CDR3 DNA reads TGTGCCACCAGCAGAGATCCAAGGGACAGGACTGAAGCTTTCTTT.

V and J are TRBV10-1 and TRBJ2-2, with D perhaps matching TRBD2 (7 bases). V was pared by 2 bases and J by 2 bases, with 15 bases between. The CDR3 has 17 residues. Looked up from germline, CDR1 is WNHNN and CDR2 is SYGVQD (reference sequence). The CDR3 DNA reads TGCGCCAGCAGTGAGACGGGGGGCAGGGATAACACCGGGGAGCTGTTTTTT. Translated, it gives CASSETGGRDNTGELFF.

V and J are TRBV5-1 and TRBJ2-3; D is perhaps TRBD1 (5 bases). The CDR3 is 16 amino acids. V lost 4 bases and J lost 4, with 19 bases in between. Germline V CDR1 and CDR2: SGHRS, YFSETQ. The CDR3 bases are TGCGCCAGCAGCGTGCAGTTTCAGGGTCGGGCAGATACGCAGTATTTT. It is translated as CASSVQFQGRADTQYF.

This sequence joins TRBV4-1 and TRBJ2-3, with 7 positions matching TRBD2. The CDR3 spans 17 residues. Per germline, CDR1 MGHRA and CDR2 YSYEKL. The V and J ends lost 4 bases and 5 bases, in that order; junction bases with no gene match: 15. The CDR3 reads CASSPLAEARLGDTQYF. DNA of the CDR3: TGCGCCAGCAGCCCTCTAGCGGAAGCAAGGTTGGGAGATACGCAGTATTTT.

The chain uses TRBV5-8 and TRBJ1-2; maybe TRBD1 (6 bases). Germline V lookup: CDR1 SGHTS, CDR2 YDEGEE. This CDR3 comprises 14 residues. The ends were cut back, 3 bases at V and 4 bases at J, with 13 bases in the middle. CDR3 amino acids: CASSWDTKSYGYTF. CDR3 sequence (DNA): TGTGCCAGCAGCTGGGACACCAAGAGCTATGGCTACACCTTC.

This chain connects TRBV9 to TRBJ2-1; TRBD2 matches at 9 bases. V was clipped by 0 bases and J by 9 bases; unmatched bases: 19. The CDR3 covers 19 residues. Germline V lookup: CDR1 SGDLS, CDR2 YYNGEE. CDR3 in DNA: TGTGCCAGCAGCGTAGAGTCCCTCTTAGCGGGAGTAGGCGAGGGTGAGCAGTTCTTC. Protein sequence: CASSVESLLAGVGEGEQFF. Variable domain in full (rest from reference TRBV9 and TRBJ2-1): DSGVTQTPKHLITATGQRVTLRCSPRSGDLSVYWYQQSLDQGLQFLIQYYNGEERAKGNILERFSAQQFPDLHSELNLSSLELGDSALYFCASSVESLLAGVGEGEQFFGPGTRLTVL.

The chain combines TRBV5-5 with TRBJ2-7; TRBD2 matches at 10 bases. The CDR3 contains 16 residues. Germline V gene sequence: CDR1 SGHKS, CDR2 YYEKEE (reference sequence). V gave up 4 bases and J gave up 4 bases; unmatched junction bases: 11. CDR3 sequence: CASSLEASGRAYEQYF. CDR3 coding DNA: TGTGCCAGCAGCCTCGAGGCAAGCGGGAGGGCTTACGAGCAGTACTTC.

The chain recombines TRBV7-9 with TRBJ2-7; D call uncertain. Trimming cost V 1 base and J 7 bases, with 11 bases left between them. Germline lookup yields CDR1 SEHNR and CDR2 FQNEAQ (reference sequence). The CDR3 extends over 13 amino acids. This CDR3 is CASSLGSAREQYF. The CDR3 DNA reads as TGTGCCAGCAGCTTAGGCAGTGCGCGGGAGCAGTACTTC.

The V gene is TRBV5-1, the J gene TRBJ1-1; D may be TRBD1 (5 bases). V lost 0 bases and J 3 bases, leaving 9 bases between the germline ends. Germline lookup yields CDR1 SGHRS and CDR2 YFSETQ. CDR3 size: 14 residues. The DNA of the CDR3 is TGCGCCAGCAGCTTGGTTCAGGGCGACACTGAAGCTTTCTTT. Translation: CASSLVQGDTEAFF. The complete variable domain, with remaining parts taken from reference TRBV5-1 and TRBJ1-1, reads KAGVTQTPRYLIKTRGQQVTLSCSPISGHRSVSWYQQTPGQGLQFLFEYFSETQRNKGNFPGRFSGRQFSNSRSEMNVSTLELGDSALYLCASSLVQGDTEAFFGQGTRLTVV.

The chain recombines TRBV5-1 with TRBJ2-5; D gene ambiguous. Deletions cut 4 bases from V and 5 bases from J, with 12 bases between. The germline V gene encodes CDR1 SGHRS and CDR2 YFSETQ. This CDR3 is built from 13 residues. The CDR3 bases are TGCGCCAGCAGCCCCGCGGCTGTGGAGACCCAGTACTTC. The encoded protein is CASSPAAVETQYF. The whole variable domain, filled in from reference TRBV5-1 and TRBJ2-5, reads KAGVTQTPRYLIKTRGQQVTLSCSPISGHRSVSWYQQTPGQGLQFLFEYFSETQRNKGNFPGRFSGRQFSNSRSEMNVSTLELGDSALYLCASSPAAVETQYFGPGTRLLVL.

V usage is TRBV27 and J usage is TRBJ2-7, with D unresolved. Trimming took 3 bases from V and 2 from J, leaving 14 bases between them. The CDR3 is 15 amino acids. The V gene's germline CDR1 is MNHEY and CDR2 SMNVEV (reference sequence). The CDR3 here is CASSFTAGATYEQYF. CDR3 DNA sequence: TGTGCCAGCAGTTTTACTGCAGGTGCCACCTACGAGCAGTACTTC.

The chain has TRBV30 and TRBJ2-7; D is perhaps TRBD1 (6 bases). This CDR3 region has 13 residues. The germline gives CDR1 GTSNPN, CDR2 SVGIG (reference sequence). The V and J ends lost 4 bases and 3 bases respectively, with 13 bases between them. The CDR3 region is CAWNEQGFYEQYF. The CDR3 DNA reads TGTGCCTGGAATGAACAGGGATTCTACGAGCAGTACTTC.

The CDR3 DNA sequence: TGTGCCAGTAGTATTGCAGGGGGCCTCCAAGAGACCCAGTACTTC. Encoded protein: CASSIAGGLQETQYF. The V gene is TRBV19, the J gene TRBJ2-5; 8 positions match TRBD1. The CDR3 contains 15 residues. CDR1 is LNHDA, CDR2 SQIVND, per germline (reference sequence). Germline trimming cut 3 bases from V and 1 base from J; bases unmatched to any gene: 4.

The CDR3 protein is CASRTTGKGYGYTF. The CDR3 DNA sequence: TGTGCCAGCAGAACGACAGGCAAGGGCTATGGCTACACCTTC. The chain carries TRBV6-5 and TRBJ1-2, with D possibly matching TRBD1 (6 bases). Germline V gene lookup returns CDR1 MNHEY and CDR2 SVGAGI. The CDR3 runs 14 residues. Trimming cost V 6 bases and J 4 bases, with 15 bases left between them.

This chain joins TRBV5-4 and TRBJ2-3; D not resolved. CDR1 is SGHNT and CDR2 is YYREEE in the germline V gene (reference sequence). The ends were cut back, 1 base at V and 6 bases at J, with 12 bases in the middle. The CDR3 is 14 amino acids. In DNA form, the CDR3 reads TGTGCCAGCAGCTTGCGATCAGGTTGGGATACGCAGTATTTT. It is translated as CASSLRSGWDTQYF.

The chain couples TRBV3-1 (or the pseudogene TRBV3-2) to TRBJ2-7; tentative D call: TRBD1 (5 bases). The CDR3 covers 14 residues. Germline V gene sequence: CDR1 LGHDT, CDR2 YNNKEL (reference sequence). The ends were cut back, 4 bases at V and 0 bases at J, with 10 bases in the middle. The chain's CDR3 is CASSLRDSSYEQYF. CDR3 bases: TGTGCCAGCAGCCTAAGAGACAGCTCCTACGAGCAGTACTTC.

The chain carries TRBV4-1 and TRBJ2-7; D remains ambiguous. The CDR3 has 15 amino acids. Deletions cut 0 bases from V and 0 bases from J, with 9 bases between. Germline CDR1 reads MGHRA; CDR2 reads YSYEKL. The CDR3 DNA is TGCGCCAGCAGCCAAGAACCTAGAGGCTCCTACGAGCAGTACTTC. Its translation: CASSQEPRGSYEQYF.

This clone has a single count. The chain links TRBV18 to TRBJ2-5; D is possibly TRBD1 (6 bases). Germline V gene sequence: CDR1 KGHSH, CDR2 LQKENI. The length of the CDR3 is 13 residues. V lost 2 bases and J lost 3, with 7 bases in between. CDR3 protein: CASSPKGEETQYF. The CDR3 coding sequence is TGTGCCAGCTCACCAAAGGGGGAAGAGACCCAGTACTTC.

In this sample, this clone turned up a few times. The genes are TRBV30 and TRBJ2-2, with 8 bases that match TRBD2. CDR3 length equals 16 residues. Trimming at V came to 3 bases and at J to 4 bases, leaving 10 bases not matched to a gene. The germline CDR1 and CDR2 sequences are GTSNPN and SVGIG (reference sequence). Here the CDR3 DNA reads TGTGCCTGGAGCCAGCCGGGGGGGCGAATCACCGGGGAGCTGTTTTTT. Amino acids: CAWSQPGGRITGELFF.

The J gene is TRBJ2-7, the V gene TRBV6-5; TRBD2 matches 10 bases. CDR1 is MNHEY, CDR2 SVGAGI, per germline. The CDR3 is 14 residues long. After removal of 8 bases from V and 6 bases from J, the junction contained 10 bases not matched to a gene. CDR3 protein: CASGRLAGKGEQYF. In DNA form, the CDR3 reads TGTGCCAGCGGAAGACTAGCGGGTAAAGGCGAGCAGTACTTC.

This rearrangement joins TRBV3-1 (or the pseudogene TRBV3-2) to TRBJ1-6, with 8 bases that match TRBD1. CDR3 length: 15 amino acids. CDR1 and CDR2 from the germline V gene are LGHDT and YNNKEL (reference sequence). The V gene end was trimmed by 2 bases and the J gene end by 6 bases; junction bases not matched to a gene: 3. The CDR3 bases are TGTGCCAGCAGCCAAACAGGGGGGGGTAATTCACCCCTCCACTTT. The encoded protein is CASSQTGGGNSPLHF.

This rearrangement joins TRBV24-1 to TRBJ2-1, with 11 nucleotides matching TRBD1. Germline trimming cut 4 bases from V and 4 bases from J; bases unmatched to any gene: 5. Per germline, CDR1 KGHDR and CDR2 SFDVKD. The CDR3 has 16 amino acids. CDR3 nucleotides: TGTGCCACCAGTGACCTGGGACAGGGGGGATACAATGAGCAGTTCTTC. Residues: CATSDLGQGGYNEQFF.

V usage is TRBV5-1 and J usage is TRBJ2-1; the D gene is possibly TRBD1 (6 bases). The CDR3 contains 16 residues. CDR1 is SGHRS, CDR2 YFSETQ, per germline. V was clipped by 2 bases and J by 2 bases, with 14 bases between them. The CDR3 sequence is CASSLGQFGPYNEQFF. CDR3 nucleotide sequence: TGCGCCAGCAGCTTAGGACAGTTTGGCCCCTACAATGAGCAGTTCTTC.

On this clone: One end of the junction varies from germline; a read error may be responsible. The V and J genes are TRBV7-7 and TRBJ2-3; TRBD1 matches at 9 bases. Per the germline V gene, CDR1 is SSHAT and CDR2 is FNYEAQ (reference sequence). This CDR3 is built from 14 residues. The CDR3 bases are TGTGCTAGCAGCTCGACAGGGGGTTCAGATACGCAGTATTTT. This codes for CASSSTGGSDTQYF.

The V and J genes are TRBV24-1 and TRBJ2-3; TRBD2 might be the D (5 bases). Per the germline V gene, CDR1 is KGHDR and CDR2 is SFDVKD. Between the trimmed V and J ends, which lost 4 bases and 0 bases, there was a span of 13 bases. The CDR3 extends over 16 amino acids. The DNA of the CDR3 is TGTGCCACCAGTGAGCCGGTCAGGACTAGCACAGATACGCAGTATTTT. Residues: CATSEPVRTSTDTQYF.

The V gene is TRBV19, the J gene TRBJ2-7; TRBD1 agrees at 11 bases. V trimming: 5 bases; J trimming: 3 bases; junction bases outside the gene matches: 6. CDR3 length: 15 amino acids. CDR1 and CDR2 from the germline V gene are LNHDA and SQIVND (reference sequence). CDR3 region: CASSGSGTGGYEQYF. The DNA of the CDR3 is TGTGCCAGTAGTGGATCCGGGACAGGGGGCTACGAGCAGTACTTC.

This chain links TRBV28 with TRBJ2-1; 10 nucleotides line up with TRBD2. The CDR3 length is 14 residues. The V gene end was trimmed by 6 bases and the J gene end by 10 bases; junction bases not matched to a gene: 9. Germline V CDR1 and CDR2: MDHEN, SYDVKM. The CDR3 sequence: CASRNGLAALEQFF. As DNA, the CDR3 is TGTGCCAGCAGAAATGGACTAGCGGCCTTAGAGCAGTTCTTC.